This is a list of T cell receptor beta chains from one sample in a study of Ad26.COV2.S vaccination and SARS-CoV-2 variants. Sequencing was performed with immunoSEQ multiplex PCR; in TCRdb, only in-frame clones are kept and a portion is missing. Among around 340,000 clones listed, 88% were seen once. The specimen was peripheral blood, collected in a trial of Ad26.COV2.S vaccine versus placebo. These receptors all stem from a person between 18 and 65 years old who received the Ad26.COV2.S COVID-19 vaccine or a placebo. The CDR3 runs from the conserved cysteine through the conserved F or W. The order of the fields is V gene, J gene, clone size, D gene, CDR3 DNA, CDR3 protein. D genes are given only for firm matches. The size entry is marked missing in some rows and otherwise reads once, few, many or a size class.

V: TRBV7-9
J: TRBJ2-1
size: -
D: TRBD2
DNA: TGTGCCAGCAGCGTTCTAGCGGGGTCTTACAATGAGCAGTTCTTC
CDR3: CASSVLAGSYNEQFF

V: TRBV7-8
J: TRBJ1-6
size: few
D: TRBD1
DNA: TGTGCCAGCAGCTTAGGGACAGGGCTGGGGAATTCACCCCTCCACTTT
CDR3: CASSLGTGLGNSPLHF

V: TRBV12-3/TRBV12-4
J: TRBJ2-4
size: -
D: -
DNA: TGTGCCAGCAGGAACACAGCCAAAAACATTCAGTACTTC
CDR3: CASRNTAKNIQYF

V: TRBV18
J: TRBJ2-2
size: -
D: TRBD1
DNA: TGTGCCACCATACAGGGGCTGAACACCGGGGAGCTGTTTTTT
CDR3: CATIQGLNTGELFF

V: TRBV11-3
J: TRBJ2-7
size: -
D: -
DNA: TGTGCCAGCAGCCGAATAATACCCGAAATCGTCTACGAGCAGTACTTC
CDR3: CASSRIIPEIVYEQYF

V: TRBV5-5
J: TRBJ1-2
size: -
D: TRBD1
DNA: TGTGCCAGCAGCTTGGGGGACAGATCTAACTATGGCTACACCTTC
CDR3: CASSLGDRSNYGYTF

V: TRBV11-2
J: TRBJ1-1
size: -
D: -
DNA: TGTGCCAGCAGCTTAAAAGCATTGAACACTGAAGCTTTCTTT
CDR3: CASSLKALNTEAFF

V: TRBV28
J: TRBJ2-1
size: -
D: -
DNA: TGTGCCAGCAGTCTTGGGAGCAATTTGGTAGATGAGCAGTTCTTC
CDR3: CASSLGSNLVDEQFF

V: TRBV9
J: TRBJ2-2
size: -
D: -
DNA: TGTGCCAGCAGCCCCTCAACCCTCAGAGGGGGTACCGGGGAGCTGTTTTTT
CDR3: CASSPSTLRGGTGELFF

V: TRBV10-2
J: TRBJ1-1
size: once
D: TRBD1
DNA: TGCGCCAGCAGTGCTCCGGGACAGGGCACTGAAGCTTTCTTT
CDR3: CASSAPGQGTEAFF

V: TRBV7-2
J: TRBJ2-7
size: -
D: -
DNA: TGTGCCAGCAGCTTAGGACAGCCGTACGAGCAGTACTTC
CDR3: CASSLGQPYEQYF

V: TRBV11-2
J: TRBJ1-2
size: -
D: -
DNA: TGTGCCAGCAGCCCGCACACAGGGAACTATGGCTACACCTTC
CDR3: CASSPHTGNYGYTF

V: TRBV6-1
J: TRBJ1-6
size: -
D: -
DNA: TGTGCCAGCAGTGAAGCCTACGATTCACCCCTCCACTTT
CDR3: CASSEAYDSPLHF

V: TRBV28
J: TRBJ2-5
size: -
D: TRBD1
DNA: TGTGCCAGCAGTACCAGGGGGCTTGGCGAGACCCAGTACTTC
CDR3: CASSTRGLGETQYF

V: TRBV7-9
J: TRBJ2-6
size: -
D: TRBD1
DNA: TGTGCCAGCAGTTTCGGACAGGGGTACGGGGCCAACGTCCTGACTTTC
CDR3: CASSFGQGYGANVLTF

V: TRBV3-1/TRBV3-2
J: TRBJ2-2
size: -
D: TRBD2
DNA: TGTGCCCGCAGCCGGCGGGGGGGCCAGAACACCGGGGAGCTGTTTTTT
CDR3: CARSRRGGQNTGELFF

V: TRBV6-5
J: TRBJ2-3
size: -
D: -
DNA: TGTGCCAGCAGTTGGCTACAGGGCCACACAGATACGCAGTATTTT
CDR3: CASSWLQGHTDTQYF

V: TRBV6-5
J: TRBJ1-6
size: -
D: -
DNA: TGTGCCAGCATCCTAGAACCGCATACTTCACCCCTCCACTTT
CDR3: CASILEPHTSPLHF

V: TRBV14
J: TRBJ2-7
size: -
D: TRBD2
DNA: TGTGCCAGCAGCCACCAACCCGGGACTAGCCCCTTATACAACTACGAGCAGTACTTC
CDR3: CASSHQPGTSPLYNYEQYF

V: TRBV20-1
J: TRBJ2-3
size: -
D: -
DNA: TGCAGTGCTTCTAACACAGATACGCAGTATTTT
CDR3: CSASNTDTQYF

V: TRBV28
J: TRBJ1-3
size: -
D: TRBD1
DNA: TGTGCCACCAGTCTAAGGGGGCTCGGAAACACCATATATTTT
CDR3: CATSLRGLGNTIYF

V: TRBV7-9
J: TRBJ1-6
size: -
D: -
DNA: TGTGCCATAGGGACGGTCTATAATTCACCCCTCCACTTT
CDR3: CAIGTVYNSPLHF

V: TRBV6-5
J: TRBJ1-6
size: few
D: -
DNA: TGTGCCAGCAGTAGGGACTTTCGCAATTCACCCCTCCACTTT
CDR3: CASSRDFRNSPLHF

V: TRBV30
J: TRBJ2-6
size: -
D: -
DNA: TGTGCCTGGGGGGGATCTGGGGCCAACGTCCTGACTTTC
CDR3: CAWGGSGANVLTF

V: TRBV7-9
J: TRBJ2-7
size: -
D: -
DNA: TGTGCCAGCAGCTTAGCGGGGCCCTACGAGCAGTACTTC
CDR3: CASSLAGPYEQYF

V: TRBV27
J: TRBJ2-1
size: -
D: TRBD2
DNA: TGTGCCAGCAGCCCGACCGGGACTAGGCGCTACAATGAGCAGTTCTTC
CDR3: CASSPTGTRRYNEQFF

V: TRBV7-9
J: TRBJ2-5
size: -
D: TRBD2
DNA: TGTGCCAGCAGCGGAATAGCGGGGGTACAAGAGACCCAGTACTTC
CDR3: CASSGIAGVQETQYF

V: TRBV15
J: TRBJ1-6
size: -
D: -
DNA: TGTGCCACCAGCAGGGGCAGGGATTCACCCCTCCACTTT
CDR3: CATSRGRDSPLHF

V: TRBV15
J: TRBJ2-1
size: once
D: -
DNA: TGTGCCACCAGCAGAGGAAGCAGTTCTATCAACAATGAGCAGTTCTTC
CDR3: CATSRGSSSINNEQFF